This TCR beta chain was profiled in a study of CD8 T cells in Susac syndrome. General study findings and limits: By the study's own acknowledgment, its TCR sequencing and HLA analysis included relatively few individuals.

cDNA came from about 0.5 to 1 ug RNA primed by random hexamers. Amplification of TCR beta CDR3 was carried out by immunoSEQ multiplex PCR, which covered 54 Vbeta and 13 Jbeta segments. A single record per CDR3 protein comes from TCRdb applying MiXCR to the immunoSEQ multiplex PCR reads. The sample lists around 160,000 distinct CDR3 sequences; roughly 95% were seen once. Peripheral blood CD8+ and CD4+ T cells were profiled by TCR beta sequencing. The multiple sclerosis controls consisted of treatment-naive patients with relapsing-remitting disease, either stable or active. As concerns this clonotype: Its antigen is currently unknown.

This CDR3 has 10 residues. Per germline, CDR1 DFQATT and CDR2 SNEGSKA (reference sequence). V dropped 8 bases and J dropped 8 bases, with 11 bases sitting between them. This sequence joins TRBV20-1 and TRBJ2-3; D is uncertain. The sample was CD4+ T cells from PBMCs. The receptor comes from a human donor with multiple sclerosis. CDR3 sequence (DNA): TGCAGTCCCACAATGAGTACGCAGTATTTT. It codes for CSPTMSTQYF.